This T cell receptor (beta chain) originates from a study of PD-1 blockade in classical Hodgkin lymphoma. Each and every patient relapsed after autologous stem cell transplantation, and patients got differing brentuximab vedotin exposure. With magnetic negative selection, CD4+ T cells were purified from PBMCs that had been thawed. CDR1 is SGHRS and CDR2 is YFSETQ in the germline V gene. Trimming took 2 bases from V and 4 from J, leaving 11 bases between them. CDR3 length: 14 amino acids. The protocol was immunoSEQ multiplex PCR, while the TCRdb copy is restricted to in-frame clones and leaves out a portion. Of some 4,000 clones detected, around 76% appear once; the ten largest clones hold 5.5% to 6.5%. Study-wide findings and caveats: Diversity similar to that of newly diagnosed patients was seen at baseline in complete responders. Nivolumab initiation under 1 year post-ASCT meant exclusion. Compared with baseline, CD4+ but not CD8+ TCR diversity had risen significantly by C4D1. The study reported lower baseline TCR diversity in newly diagnosed patients than in healthy donors.

Note on this clone: No antigen is known for it.

The V gene is TRBV5-1, the J gene TRBJ2-3; D may be TRBD2 (7 bases). This sequence was found in a human donor with classical Hodgkin lymphoma. The sample was CD4+ T cells from blood, taken at baseline. The CDR3 DNA is TGCGCCAGCAGCTTCGGGGGGCATTCAGATACGCAGTATTTT. As protein: CASSFGGHSDTQYF. Complete variable domain (other parts from reference TRBV5-1 and TRBJ2-3): KAGVTQTPRYLIKTRGQQVTLSCSPISGHRSVSWYQQTPGQGLQFLFEYFSETQRNKGNFPGRFSGRQFSNSRSEMNVSTLELGDSALYLCASSFGGHSDTQYFGPGTRLTVL.